Below, 9 T cell receptor beta chains from the same sample are listed, as sequenced in a study of blood T cells in healthy people across ages. Primers used in a second PCR of roughly 7 to 11 cycles were a sample-barcoded 5' primer and a J-beta primer mix. MiXCR, applied by TCRdb to the 5' RACE reads, yields one record per CDR3 protein. The repertoire includes about 800,000 distinct CDR3 sequences, roughly 46% of them detected once, and roughly 18% sits in the top ten. Sequencing input: blood. These receptor sequences come from a man older than 75 in good health.

There are many counts of this clonotype. The chain employs TRBV5-1 and TRBJ2-1; D uncertain. CDR3 length: 16 amino acids. Trimming took off 3 bases at V and 3 bases at J, with 16 bases between the two ends. Germline-derived CDR1 and CDR2 are SGHRS and YFSETQ. CDR3 sequence: CASSSRRTRDYNEQFF. The DNA for the CDR3 is TGCGCCAGCAGCTCGCGCCGGACGAGAGACTACAATGAGCAGTTCTTC.

The table lists this clonotype with a few counts. The J gene is TRBJ2-2, the V gene TRBV4-2; unclear D gene. The germline V gene has CDR1 LGHNA and CDR2 YNFKEQ. There are 17 residues in the CDR3. Trimming left V 3 bases short and J 2 bases short, with 16 bases between. In DNA form, the CDR3 reads TGTGCCAGCAGCCAGTCGACCGGGCCAGAAAACACCGGGGAGCTGTTTTTT. It codes for CASSQSTGPENTGELFF.

A note on this clonotype: This likely stems from a read error, as it lies one base from a far larger clone. The V gene is TRBV12-3 or TRBV12-4, the J gene TRBJ2-6; no clear D gene. V dropped 0 bases and J dropped 6 bases, with 3 bases sitting between them. The CDR3 has 13 amino acids. The CDR3 loop is CASSLAEANVLTF. The CDR3 DNA is TGTGCCAGCAGTTTAGCTGAGGCCAACGTCCTGACTTTC.

The chain joins TRBV7-2 to TRBJ2-2; D is possibly TRBD1 (5 bases). CDR1 SGHTA and CDR2 FQGNSA come from the germline V gene. The V end lost 7 bases, the J end lost 9 bases, and 15 bases lay between the germline ends. CDR3 length equals 13 residues. Written as DNA, the CDR3 is TGTGCCAGCACCCCCTGGCAGGGCTGGGAGCTGTTTTTT. It specifies CASTPWQGWELFF.

The chain has TRBV28 and TRBJ2-3; TRBD2 agrees at 7 bases. Germline V gives CDR1 MDHEN, CDR2 SYDVKM. The CDR3 totals 16 residues. V was clipped by 8 bases and J by 3 bases; unmatched bases: 14. The DNA for the CDR3 is TGTGCCAGCCCATCTAGCGGACGACGGGAGACAGATACGCAGTATTTT. It encodes CASPSSGRRETDTQYF.

This clonotype was observed a few times. This sequence joins TRBV29-1 and TRBJ2-1; D possibly corresponds to TRBD2 (6 bases). The CDR3 consists of 13 residues. Per the germline V gene, CDR1 is SQVTM and CDR2 is ANQGSEA. The V gene lost 8 bases and the J gene lost 5 bases, with 16 bases spanning the gap. CDR3 coding DNA: TGCAGCTTCGGGGGATCCCCTGACAATGAGCAGTTCTTC. It specifies CSFGGSPDNEQFF.

Details on this clonotype: A junction end diverges from the germline sequence, so it may reflect a read error. The chain has TRBV10-3 and TRBJ2-2; no definite D call. This CDR3 contains 12 residues. CDR1 and CDR2 from the germline V gene are ENHRY and SYGVKD. The CDR3 sequence is CAIRDSRGELFF. In DNA, the CDR3 is TGTGCCATCCGTGACTCCCGGGGGGAGCTGTTTTTT.

The V and J genes are TRBV20-1 and TRBJ1-2, with D tentatively TRBD1 (5 bases). Germline loops: CDR1 DFQATT, CDR2 SNEGSKA (reference sequence). This CDR3 spans 13 amino acids. The V end was cut by 6 bases, the J end by 5 bases, with 16 bases between. The DNA for the CDR3 is TGCAGTGCAGGGGACCGGACTGGGTATGGCTACACCTTC. This gives the protein CSAGDRTGYGYTF.

V gene TRBV4-1 combines with J gene TRBJ2-1; D gene unclear. The CDR3 totals 15 residues. Trimming took off 2 bases at V and 3 bases at J, with 11 bases between the two ends. The germline V gene encodes CDR1 MGHRA and CDR2 YSYEKL. In DNA form, the CDR3 reads TGCGCCAGCAGCCAACTTCAGGAAGACTACAATGAGCAGTTCTTC. It translates to CASSQLQEDYNEQFF.